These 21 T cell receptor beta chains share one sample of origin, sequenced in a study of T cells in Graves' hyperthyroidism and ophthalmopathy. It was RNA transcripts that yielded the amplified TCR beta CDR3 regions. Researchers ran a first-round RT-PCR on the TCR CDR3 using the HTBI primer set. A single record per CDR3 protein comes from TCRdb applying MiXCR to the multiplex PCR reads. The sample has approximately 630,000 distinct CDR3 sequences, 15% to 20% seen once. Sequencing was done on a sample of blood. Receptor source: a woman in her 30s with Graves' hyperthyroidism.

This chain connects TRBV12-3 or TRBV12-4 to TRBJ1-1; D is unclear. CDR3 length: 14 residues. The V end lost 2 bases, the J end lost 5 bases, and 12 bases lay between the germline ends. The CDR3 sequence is CASSLIWGSTEAFF. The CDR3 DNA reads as TGTGCCAGCAGTTTAATTTGGGGAAGTACTGAAGCTTTCTTT.

For the CDR3, the DNA is TGCGCCAGCAGCTTGTTTGGGGACATCTCTGGGGCCAACGTCCTGACTTTC. Its protein product is CASSLFGDISGANVLTF. This chain links TRBV5-1 with TRBJ2-6, with a weak D call TRBD1 (6 bases). In germline, CDR1 is SGHRS, CDR2 YFSETQ. Trimming removed 1 base from V and 0 bases from J, with 11 bases in between. The CDR3 length is 17 residues.

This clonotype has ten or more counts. DNA of the CDR3: TGTGCCAGCGGCGGGGCCCCGTCAGATACGCAGTATTTT. Translating it yields CASGGAPSDTQYF. The J gene is TRBJ2-3, the V gene TRBV7-9, with D tentatively TRBD2 (6 bases). The length of the CDR3 is 13 residues. Trimming shortened V by 8 bases and J by 4 bases, and 13 bases separated the two germline ends. CDR1 and CDR2 from the germline V gene are SEHNR and FQNEAQ (reference sequence).

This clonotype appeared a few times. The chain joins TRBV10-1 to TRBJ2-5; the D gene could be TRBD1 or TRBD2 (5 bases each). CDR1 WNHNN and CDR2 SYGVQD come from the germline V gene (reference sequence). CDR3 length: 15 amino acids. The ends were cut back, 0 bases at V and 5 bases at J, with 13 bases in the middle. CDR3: CASSESGRGRETQYF. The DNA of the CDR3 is TGCGCCAGCAGTGAGTCGGGTAGGGGACGGGAGACCCAGTACTTC.

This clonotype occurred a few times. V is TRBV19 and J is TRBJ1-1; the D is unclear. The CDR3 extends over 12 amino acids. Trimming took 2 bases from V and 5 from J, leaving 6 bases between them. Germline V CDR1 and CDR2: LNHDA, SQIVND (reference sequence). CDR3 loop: CASSIRRTEAFF. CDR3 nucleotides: TGTGCCAGTAGTATAAGGAGGACTGAAGCTTTCTTT. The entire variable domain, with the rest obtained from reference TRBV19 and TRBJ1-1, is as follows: DGGITQSPKYLFRKEGQNVTLSCEQNLNHDAMYWYRQDPGQGLRLIYYSQIVNDFQKGDIAEGYSVSREKKESFPLTVTSAQKNPTAFYLCASSIRRTEAFFGQGTRLTVV.

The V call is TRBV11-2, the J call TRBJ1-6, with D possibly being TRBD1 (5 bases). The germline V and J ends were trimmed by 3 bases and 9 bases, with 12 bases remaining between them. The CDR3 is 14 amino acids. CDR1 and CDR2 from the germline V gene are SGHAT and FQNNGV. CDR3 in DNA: TGTGCCAGCAGCTTGGGGGGAATGGGTTCACCCCTCCACTTT. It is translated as CASSLGGMGSPLHF.

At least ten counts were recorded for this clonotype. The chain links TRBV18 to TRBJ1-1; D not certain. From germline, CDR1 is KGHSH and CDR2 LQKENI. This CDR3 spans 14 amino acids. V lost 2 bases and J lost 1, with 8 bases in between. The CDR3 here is CASSPGRSNTEAFF. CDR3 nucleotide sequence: TGTGCCAGCTCACCAGGTCGATCGAACACTGAAGCTTTCTTT.

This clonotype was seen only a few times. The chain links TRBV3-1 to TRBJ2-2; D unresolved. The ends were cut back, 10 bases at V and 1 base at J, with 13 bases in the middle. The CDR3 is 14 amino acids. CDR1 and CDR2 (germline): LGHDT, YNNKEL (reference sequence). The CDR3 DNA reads TGTGCCACCACAAAACTAAGGAACACCGGGGAGCTGTTTTTT. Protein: CATTKLRNTGELFF.

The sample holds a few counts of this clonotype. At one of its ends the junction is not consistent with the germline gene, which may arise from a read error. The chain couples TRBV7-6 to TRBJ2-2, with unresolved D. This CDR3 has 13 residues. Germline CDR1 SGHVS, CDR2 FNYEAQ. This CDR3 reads CASSDRPTGELFF. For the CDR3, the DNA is TGTGCTAGCAGCGACCGACCCACCGGGGAGCTGTTTTTT.

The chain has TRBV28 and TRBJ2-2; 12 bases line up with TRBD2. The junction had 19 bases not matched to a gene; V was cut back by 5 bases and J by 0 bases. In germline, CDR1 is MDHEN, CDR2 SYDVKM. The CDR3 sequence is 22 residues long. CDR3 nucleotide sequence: TGTGCCAGCAGTCCATTAAGGGGACTAGGACTAGCGGGACACGCGAACACCGGGGAGCTGTTTTTT. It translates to CASSPLRGLGLAGHANTGELFF.

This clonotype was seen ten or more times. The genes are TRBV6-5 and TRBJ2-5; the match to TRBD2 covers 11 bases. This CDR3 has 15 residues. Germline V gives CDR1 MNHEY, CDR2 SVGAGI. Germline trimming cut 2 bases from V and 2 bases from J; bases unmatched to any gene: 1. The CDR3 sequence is CASSYTSGSQETQYF. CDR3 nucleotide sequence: TGTGCCAGCAGTTACACTAGCGGGAGTCAAGAGACCCAGTACTTC.

Here the CDR3 reads CASSQDYRVGAGELFF. The CDR3 bases are TGCGCCAGCAGCCAAGACTACAGGGTCGGGGCCGGGGAGCTGTTTTTT. The V call is TRBV4-3, the J call TRBJ2-2, with a weak D call TRBD1 (6 bases). Germline lookup yields CDR1 LGHNA and CDR2 YSLEER. V was pared by 0 bases and J by 6 bases, with 14 bases between. This CDR3 spans 16 amino acids.

CDR3 bases: TGCGCCAGCAGCTCGGCCGGGACGACCTACGAGCAGTACTTC. Its protein product is CASSSAGTTYEQYF. The chain links TRBV5-1 to TRBJ2-7, with D perhaps matching TRBD1 or TRBD2 (5 bases each). The CDR3 is made up of 14 amino acids. V was trimmed by 3 bases and J by 2 bases, leaving 12 bases between them. From germline, CDR1 is SGHRS and CDR2 YFSETQ.

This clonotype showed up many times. CDR3 sequence (DNA): TGTGCCAGCAGGGTGGACAGGACCGACTATGGCTACACCTTC. Amino acids: CASRVDRTDYGYTF. The chain is built from TRBV2 and TRBJ1-2; the match to TRBD1 covers 7 bases. Losses at the gene ends were 6 bases for V and 3 bases for J; bases not matched to a gene: 7. Germline V gives CDR1 SNHLY, CDR2 FYNNEI. The CDR3 covers 14 residues.

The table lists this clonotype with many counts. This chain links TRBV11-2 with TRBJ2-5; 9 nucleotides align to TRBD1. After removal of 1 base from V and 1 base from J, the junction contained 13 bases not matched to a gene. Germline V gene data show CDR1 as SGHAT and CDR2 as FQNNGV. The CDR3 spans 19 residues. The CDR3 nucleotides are TGTGCCAGCAGCTTAGTTAGGTCCGGGACAGGGAATCTCCAAGAGACCCAGTACTTC. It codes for CASSLVRSGTGNLQETQYF.

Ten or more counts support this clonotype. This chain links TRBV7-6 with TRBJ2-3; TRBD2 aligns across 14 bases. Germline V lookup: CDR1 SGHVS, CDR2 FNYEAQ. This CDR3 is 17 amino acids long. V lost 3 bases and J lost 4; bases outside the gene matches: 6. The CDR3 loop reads CASSLRPGLAGADTQYF. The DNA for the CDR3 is TGTGCCAGCAGCTTGCGACCGGGACTAGCGGGAGCAGATACGCAGTATTTT.

This CDR3 reads CASSEPGQGANEQFF. CDR3 sequence (DNA): TGTGCCAGCAGTGAACCGGGACAGGGGGCGAATGAGCAGTTCTTC. The V gene is TRBV6-1, the J gene TRBJ2-1; TRBD1 aligns across 12 bases. From germline, CDR1 is MNHNS and CDR2 SASEGT. The CDR3 length is 15 residues. J gave up 7 bases and V 2 bases, and 3 bases lay outside the gene matches.

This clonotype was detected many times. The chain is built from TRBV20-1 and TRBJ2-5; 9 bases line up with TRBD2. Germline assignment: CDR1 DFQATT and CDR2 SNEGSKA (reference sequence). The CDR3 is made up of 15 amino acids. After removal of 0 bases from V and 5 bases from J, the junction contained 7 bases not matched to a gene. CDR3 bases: TGCAGTGCTAGAGATAGCGGGAGTCCTCGGGAGACCCAGTACTTC. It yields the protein CSARDSGSPRETQYF.

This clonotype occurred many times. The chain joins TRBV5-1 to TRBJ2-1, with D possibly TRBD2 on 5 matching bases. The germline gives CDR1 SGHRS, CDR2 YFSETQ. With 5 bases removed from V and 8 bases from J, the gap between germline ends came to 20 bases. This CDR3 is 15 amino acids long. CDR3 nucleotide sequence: TGCGCCAGCAGTTCCGGACTTCTAACACACCATGAGCAGTTCTTC. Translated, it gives CASSSGLLTHHEQFF.

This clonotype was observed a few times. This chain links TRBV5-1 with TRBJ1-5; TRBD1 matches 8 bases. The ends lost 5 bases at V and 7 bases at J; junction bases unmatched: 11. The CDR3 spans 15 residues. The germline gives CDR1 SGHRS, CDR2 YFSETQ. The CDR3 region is CASRLRTGRGQPQHF. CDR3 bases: TGCGCCAGCAGGCTCCGGACAGGGCGAGGGCAGCCCCAGCATTTT.

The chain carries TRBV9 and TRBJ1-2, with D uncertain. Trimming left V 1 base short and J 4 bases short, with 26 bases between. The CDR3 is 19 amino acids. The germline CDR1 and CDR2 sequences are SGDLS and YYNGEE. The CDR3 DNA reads TGTGCCAGCAGCGTATACCCCCCCGCTTCCAACCCCGGGTTCTATGGCTACACCTTC. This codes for CASSVYPPASNPGFYGYTF. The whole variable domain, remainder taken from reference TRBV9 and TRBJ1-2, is DSGVTQTPKHLITATGQRVTLRCSPRSGDLSVYWYQQSLDQGLQFLIQYYNGEERAKGNILERFSAQQFPDLHSELNLSSLELGDSALYFCASSVYPPASNPGFYGYTFGSGTRLTVV.